This entry lists 9 T cell receptor beta chains sequenced from one sample in a study of metastatic and nonmetastatic thyroid tumors. Via MiXCR, TCRdb re-called the PCR reads. The data hold more than 20,000 clones, with roughly 11% observed a single time. Nobody among the patients had been given any treatment before thyroid surgery. Sequencing used blood. These receptors were collected from a female donor with papillary thyroid cancer or a benign thyroid nodule (not recorded which). Some clones in this sample may be carry-over from other donors' samples.

Many counts were recorded for this clone. The chain recombines TRBV13 with TRBJ2-7, with 12 positions matching TRBD2. V shed 5 bases and J 6 bases; nucleotides not matched to a gene: 20. Per germline, CDR1 PRHDT and CDR2 FYEKMQ (reference sequence). The CDR3 sequence is 19 residues long. The CDR3 nucleotides are TGTGCCAGCAGCCCCGAGGGGGCAAGGGAGACTAGCGGGAGTGTCGAGCAGTACTTC. This sequence encodes CASSPEGARETSGSVEQYF. Complete variable domain (other parts from reference TRBV13 and TRBJ2-7): AAGVIQSPRHLIKEKRETATLKCYPIPRHDTVYWYQQGPGQDPQFLISFYEKMQSDKGSIPDRFSAQQFSDYHSELNMSSLELGDSALYFCASSPEGARETSGSVEQYFGPGTRLTVT.

This clone was recorded many times. This chain connects TRBV6-5 to TRBJ1-2, with D hard to call. CDR1 and CDR2 (germline): MNHEY, SVGAGI. Between the trimmed V and J ends, which lost 0 bases and 1 base, there was a span of 15 bases. The CDR3 is 17 amino acids. The CDR3 loop reads CASSYSSWGVLNYGYTF. The CDR3 DNA reads as TGTGCCAGCAGTTACTCCTCGTGGGGAGTACTTAACTATGGCTACACCTTC.

This clone was recorded many times. A much larger clone differs by one base, so this may be a read error. This CDR3 is also generated by other DNA sequences in the sample. The J gene is TRBJ1-1, the V gene TRBV12-3 or TRBV12-4; D unclear. The CDR3 contains 14 residues. CDR3 amino acids: CASSLRAGNTEAFF. CDR3 coding DNA: TGTGCCAGCAGCCTACGGGCCGGGAACACTGAGGCTTTCTTT.

Ten or more counts support this clone. The chain combines TRBV18 with TRBJ2-2; D gene uncertain. Germline V gene sequence: CDR1 KGHSH, CDR2 LQKENI. Trimming left V 4 bases short and J 4 bases short, with 10 bases between. This CDR3 contains 14 residues. CDR3 sequence: CASSQRTSTGELFF. The DNA for the CDR3 is TGTGCCAGCTCACAAAGGACCAGCACCGGGGAGCTGTTTTTT.

This clone was recorded at least ten times. The rearrangement uses TRBV7-6 and TRBJ2-1; TRBD2 matches 7 bases. The CDR3 totals 17 residues. After removal of 2 bases from V and 0 bases from J, the junction contained 7 bases not matched to a gene. CDR1 SGHVS and CDR2 FNYEAQ come from the germline V gene. The CDR3 region is CASSLPPSGSSYNEQFF. The CDR3 DNA follows: TGTGCCAGCAGCTTACCCCCTAGCGGAAGCTCCTACAATGAGCAGTTCTTC.

This clone was detected ten times or more. V and J are TRBV7-6 and TRBJ2-2; weak D call: TRBD2 (6 bases). CDR3 length: 14 amino acids. Looked up from germline, CDR1 is SGHVS and CDR2 is FNYEAQ. Deletions cut 0 bases from V and 6 bases from J, with 8 bases between. This CDR3 is CASSLALASGELFF. CDR3 DNA: TGTGCCAGCAGCTTAGCACTAGCTTCCGGGGAGCTGTTTTTT.

This clone was counted only a few times. This could be a read error, since a much larger clone is one nucleotide away. This chain connects TRBV6-2 or TRBV6-3 to TRBJ2-7; 8 bases line up with TRBD1. Germline CDR1 reads MNHEY; CDR2 reads SVGEGT. This CDR3 comprises 14 residues. CDR3 loop: CGSSYAGGGNEQYF. CDR3 bases: TGTGGCAGCAGTTACGCAGGGGGCGGGAACGAGCAGTACTTC.

This clone was seen repeatedly, ten times or more. The chain links TRBV19 to TRBJ1-5; perhaps TRBD1 as D (5 bases). CDR1 is LNHDA, CDR2 SQIVND, per germline (reference sequence). V was shortened by 7 bases and J by 9 bases, with 13 bases between the two germline ends. The CDR3 runs to 12 residues. The CDR3 bases are TGTGCCAGTACCCCCGACGGGGGGCCCCAGCATTTT. It translates to CASTPDGGPQHF.

This clone was recorded at least ten times. CDR3 coding DNA: TGTGCCAGCAGCCCGACTAGCGGGTCAAGCGAGCAGTACTTC. Amino acids: CASSPTSGSSEQYF. The chain combines TRBV11-2 with TRBJ2-7; 10 nucleotides line up with TRBD2. Germline CDR1 is SGHAT and CDR2 is FQNNGV. J lost 6 bases, V lost 5 bases, and 7 bases had no gene match. The CDR3 runs to 14 residues.